This TCR beta chain was sequenced in a study of blood T cell repertoires in COVID-19. Study-wide context: Sites across the United States, Italy and Spain contributed samples from acute and convalescent COVID-19.

This table comes from immunoSEQ multiplex PCR, and its TCRdb copy is limited to in-frame clones, with some not included. The repertoire holds 300,000 or so clones, with roughly 82% as singletons. V was shortened by 4 bases and J by 5 bases, with 17 bases between the two germline ends. Germline loops: CDR1 SGHAT, CDR2 FQNNGV. The CDR3 covers 15 residues. The chain has TRBV11-2 and TRBJ1-1; possible D gene TRBD1, 6 bases. The TCR comes from a woman aged 45-65 years with acute or convalescent COVID-19. Sequencing was done on a sample of peripheral blood. The CDR3 bases are TGTGCCAGCAGCTCCCGTTTGGGGGGGCCGACTGAAGCTTTCTTT. Its translation: CASSSRLGGPTEAFF. The entire variable domain, with the rest obtained from reference TRBV11-2 and TRBJ1-1, is as follows: EAGVAQSPRYKIIEKRQSVAFWCNPISGHATLYWYQQILGQGPKLLIQFQNNGVVDDSQLPKDRFSAERLKGVDSTLKIQPAKLEDSAVYLCASSSRLGGPTEAFFGQGTRLTVV.